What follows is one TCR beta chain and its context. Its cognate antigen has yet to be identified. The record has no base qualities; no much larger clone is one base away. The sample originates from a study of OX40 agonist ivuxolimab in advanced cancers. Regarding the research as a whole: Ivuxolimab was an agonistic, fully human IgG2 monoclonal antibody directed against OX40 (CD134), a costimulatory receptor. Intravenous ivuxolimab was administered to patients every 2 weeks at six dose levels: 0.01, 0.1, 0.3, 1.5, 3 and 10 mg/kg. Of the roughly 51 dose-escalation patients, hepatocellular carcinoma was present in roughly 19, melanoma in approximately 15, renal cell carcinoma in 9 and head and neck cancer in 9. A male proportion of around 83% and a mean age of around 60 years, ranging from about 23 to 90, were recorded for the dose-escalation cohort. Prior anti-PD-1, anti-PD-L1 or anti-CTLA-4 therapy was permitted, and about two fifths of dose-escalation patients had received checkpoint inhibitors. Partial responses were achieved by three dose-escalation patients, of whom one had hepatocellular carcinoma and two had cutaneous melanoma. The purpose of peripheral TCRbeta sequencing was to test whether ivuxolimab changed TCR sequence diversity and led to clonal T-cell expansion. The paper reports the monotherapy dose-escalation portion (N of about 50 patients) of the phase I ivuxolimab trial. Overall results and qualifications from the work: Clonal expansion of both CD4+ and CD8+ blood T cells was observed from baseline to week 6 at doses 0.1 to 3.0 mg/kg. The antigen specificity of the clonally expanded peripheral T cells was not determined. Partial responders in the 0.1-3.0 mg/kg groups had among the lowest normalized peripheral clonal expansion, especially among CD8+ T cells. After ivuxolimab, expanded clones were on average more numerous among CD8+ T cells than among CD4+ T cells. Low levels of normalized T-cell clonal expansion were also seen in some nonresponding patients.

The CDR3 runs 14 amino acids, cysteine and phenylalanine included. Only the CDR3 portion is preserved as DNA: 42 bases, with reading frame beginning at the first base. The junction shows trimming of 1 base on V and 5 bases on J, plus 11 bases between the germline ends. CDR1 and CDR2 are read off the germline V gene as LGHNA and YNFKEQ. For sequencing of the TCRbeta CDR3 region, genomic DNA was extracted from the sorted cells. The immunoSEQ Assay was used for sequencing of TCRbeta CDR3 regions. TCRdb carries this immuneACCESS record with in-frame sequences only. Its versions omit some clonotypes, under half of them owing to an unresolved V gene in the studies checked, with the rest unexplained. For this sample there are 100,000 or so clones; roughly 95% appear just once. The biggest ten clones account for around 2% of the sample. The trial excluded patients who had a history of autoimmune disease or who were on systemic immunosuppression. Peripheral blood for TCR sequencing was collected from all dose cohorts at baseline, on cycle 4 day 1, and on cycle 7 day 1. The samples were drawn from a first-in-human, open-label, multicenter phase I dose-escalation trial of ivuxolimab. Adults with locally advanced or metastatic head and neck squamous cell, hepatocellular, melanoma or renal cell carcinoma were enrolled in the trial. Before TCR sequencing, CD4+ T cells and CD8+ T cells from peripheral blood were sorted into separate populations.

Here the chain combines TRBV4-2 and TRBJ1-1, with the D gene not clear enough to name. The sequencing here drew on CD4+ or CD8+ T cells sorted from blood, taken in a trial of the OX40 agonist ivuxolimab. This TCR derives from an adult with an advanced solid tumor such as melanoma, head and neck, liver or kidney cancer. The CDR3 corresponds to CASSQVADGTEAFF. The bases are TGTGCCAGCAGCCAAGTTGCCGACGGAACTGAAGCTTTCTTT.